The 19 T cell receptor beta chains in this list originate from one sample, sequenced in a study of identical twins. MiXCR, run by TCRdb on the 5' RACE reads, gives a single entry per CDR3 protein. The data contain approximately 300,000 distinct CDR3 sequences, roughly 8.6% of them singletons. Another study also made use of these data, one on yellow fever vaccine responses in identical twins.

The sequenced material came from CD8+ T cells sorted from blood. Every receptor here comes from a woman between 18 and 30 years old in good health.

This clonotype was recorded many times. This sequence joins TRBV6-4 and TRBJ2-1; D possibly corresponds to TRBD2 (6 bases). The germline CDR1 and CDR2 sequences are MRHNA and SNTAGT. The CDR3 is 14 residues long. Trimming removed 0 bases at V and 7 bases at J, with 10 bases between. CDR3 bases: TGTGCCAGCAGTGACTCGGTCGGGAGTAATGAGCAGTTCTTC. Translated: CASSDSVGSNEQFF.

This clonotype was seen a few times. V is TRBV18 and J is TRBJ2-2; 10 nucleotides line up with TRBD1. The junction had 8 bases not matched to a gene; V was cut back by 3 bases and J by 4 bases. The CDR3 spans 17 residues. CDR1 KGHSH and CDR2 LQKENI come from the germline V gene. DNA for the CDR3: TGTGCCAGCTCACCCCCCGGACAGGGGGTCGTCACCGGGGAGCTGTTTTTT. It specifies CASSPPGQGVVTGELFF. The whole variable domain, remainder taken from reference TRBV18 and TRBJ2-2, is NAGVMQNPRHLVRRRGQEARLRCSPMKGHSHVYWYRQLPEEGLKFMVYLQKENIIDESGMPKERFSAEFPKEGPSILRIQQVVRGDSAAYFCASSPPGQGVVTGELFFGEGSRLTVL.

This clonotype was seen only a few times. The chain combines TRBV4-3 with TRBJ2-1; no clear D gene. The CDR3 is made up of 12 amino acids. The V end lost 6 bases, the J end lost 10 bases, and 13 bases lay between the germline ends. In germline, CDR1 is LGHNA, CDR2 YSLEER. The CDR3 loop reads CASRAGPGEQFF. The DNA of the CDR3 is TGCGCCAGCAGGGCCGGGCCCGGCGAGCAGTTCTTC.

V gene TRBV20-1 combines with J gene TRBJ2-3, with TRBD2 identical over 8 bases. The CDR3 runs 14 residues. Germline-derived CDR1 and CDR2 are DFQATT and SNEGSKA (reference sequence). J gave up 3 bases and V 3 bases, and 5 bases lay outside the gene matches. CDR3 residues: CSASGGARTDTQYF. The CDR3 DNA reads TGCAGTGCTAGCGGGGGGGCCAGAACAGATACGCAGTATTTT.

This clonotype was seen just once. The chain links TRBV30 to TRBJ2-5, with D tentatively TRBD1 (6 bases). CDR1 GTSNPN and CDR2 SVGIG come from the germline V gene (reference sequence). The CDR3 runs 13 residues. Trimming pared 3 bases from V and 0 bases from J, leaving 8 bases between. The DNA for the CDR3 is TGTGCCTGGAGGGACAGACACCAAGAGACCCAGTACTTC. It encodes CAWRDRHQETQYF.

This clonotype was observed a few times. In nucleotides, the CDR3 is TGTGCCAGCAGTGAAACGTTCACAGATACGCAGTATTTT. It is translated as CASSETFTDTQYF. The chain couples TRBV2 to TRBJ2-3; D gene unclear. CDR3 length: 13 amino acids. Trimming took 2 bases from V and 2 from J, leaving 5 bases between them. Germline values: CDR1 SNHLY, CDR2 FYNNEI.

This clonotype has a count of ten or more. The DNA of the CDR3 is TGTGCCAGCAGTTTATCGGGTGTCGGGAACATTCAGTACTTC. Translating gives CASSLSGVGNIQYF. The chain is built from TRBV27 and TRBJ2-4; D ambiguous. V lost 0 bases and J 7 bases, leaving 10 bases between the germline ends. The CDR3 has 14 residues. The germline V gene encodes CDR1 MNHEY and CDR2 SMNVEV (reference sequence).

This clonotype has just a few counts. The rearrangement joins TRBV29-1 to TRBJ2-3; a possible D gene is TRBD1 (6 bases). Germline V lookup: CDR1 SQVTM, CDR2 ANQGSEA. CDR3 length: 16 amino acids. Trimming cost V 4 bases and J 6 bases, with 23 bases left between them. The chain's CDR3 is CSVAPVTGPKVDTQYF. The CDR3 DNA sequence: TGCAGCGTTGCTCCCGTAACAGGGCCTAAGGTTGATACGCAGTATTTT.

Many counts were recorded for this clonotype. J is TRBJ2-3 and V is TRBV5-1; D gene ambiguous. Trimming cost V 0 bases and J 0 bases, with 5 bases left between them. The length of the CDR3 is 14 residues. Per germline, CDR1 SGHRS and CDR2 YFSETQ. This CDR3 is CASSLGDSTDTQYF. DNA for the CDR3: TGCGCCAGCAGCTTGGGGGATAGCACAGATACGCAGTATTTT.

This clonotype was picked up a small number of times. The V call is TRBV29-1, the J call TRBJ2-7; 9 bases fit TRBD1. Germline V gene sequence: CDR1 SQVTM, CDR2 ANQGSEA. V lost 6 bases to trimming and J lost 2 bases; unmatched junction nucleotides: 14. The CDR3 extends over 16 amino acids. CDR3 loop: CSVDGGRTGDPYEQYF. As DNA, the CDR3 is TGCAGCGTGGATGGAGGAAGGACAGGGGACCCCTACGAGCAGTACTTC.

This clonotype has a count of ten or more. The chain carries TRBV7-9 and TRBJ2-5; a possible D gene is TRBD1 (6 bases). This CDR3 comprises 13 residues. The V and J ends lost 4 bases and 4 bases respectively, with 10 bases between them. CDR1 SEHNR and CDR2 FQNEAQ come from the germline V gene (reference sequence). CDR3 protein: CASSSPGAETQYF. In nucleotides, the CDR3 is TGTGCCAGCAGCTCCCCAGGGGCAGAGACCCAGTACTTC.

This clonotype has at least ten counts. The chain couples TRBV5-1 to TRBJ1-4; D is possibly TRBD1 (5 bases). Germline V gene lookup returns CDR1 SGHRS and CDR2 YFSETQ. V lost 2 bases and J 0 bases, leaving 11 bases between the germline ends. This CDR3 is built from 16 residues. The CDR3, as DNA: TGCGCCAGCAGCTTAATGGGGCTAACAACTAATGAAAAACTGTTTTTT. Its translation: CASSLMGLTTNEKLFF. The variable domain in full, with the rest retrieved from reference TRBV5-1 and TRBJ1-4, is KAGVTQTPRYLIKTRGQQVTLSCSPISGHRSVSWYQQTPGQGLQFLFEYFSETQRNKGNFPGRFSGRQFSNSRSEMNVSTLELGDSALYLCASSLMGLTTNEKLFFGSGTQLSVL.

This clonotype was picked up many times. A junction end diverges from the germline sequence, so it may reflect a read error. This sequence joins TRBV7-7 and TRBJ2-2; D is unclear. Germline CDR1 is SSHAT and CDR2 is FNYEAQ (reference sequence). The CDR3 is 16 amino acids. The CDR3 DNA follows: TGTGCTAGCAGCTTAGGGCTGTTCGCGAACACCGGGGAGCTGTTTTTT. Translation: CASSLGLFANTGELFF.

This clonotype was picked up many times. The chain carries TRBV7-8 and TRBJ2-1, with TRBD2 identical over 11 bases. CDR1 is SGHVS and CDR2 is FQNEAQ in the germline V gene. J lost 8 bases, V lost 5 bases, and 8 bases had no gene match. CDR3 size: 15 residues. In nucleotides, the CDR3 is TGTGCCAGCAGCGCGGGACTAGCGGCTTTCGATGAGCAGTTCTTC. Translation gives CASSAGLAAFDEQFF.

V and J are TRBV12-3 or TRBV12-4 and TRBJ2-1; 9 nucleotides agree with TRBD2. The J segment lost 8 bases and the V segment lost 6 bases, leaving 11 bases of the junction unmatched. CDR3 length: 15 amino acids. CDR3 sequence: CASRTNSGRSHEQFF. CDR3 sequence (DNA): TGTGCCAGCAGGACTAATAGCGGGAGATCCCATGAGCAGTTCTTC.

This clonotype turned up a few times. The chain couples TRBV29-1 to TRBJ2-1; D remains ambiguous. The CDR3 loop spans 13 amino acids. V lost 1 base to trimming and J lost 9 bases, with 13 bases between them. CDR1 and CDR2 (germline): SQVTM, ANQGSEA. CDR3 sequence (DNA): TGCAGCGTTGAAGTGGCTTCTAGAGTTGAGCAGTTCTTC. It specifies CSVEVASRVEQFF.

This clonotype appeared many times. This rearrangement joins TRBV6-5 to TRBJ1-5; 7 nucleotides align to TRBD1. CDR1 and CDR2 from the germline V gene are MNHEY and SVGAGI. Losses at the gene ends were 2 bases for V and 5 bases for J; bases not matched to a gene: 15. CDR3 size: 18 residues. CDR3 region: CASSYPSLPDRVDQPQHF. The CDR3 coding sequence is TGTGCCAGCAGTTACCCCAGTTTACCCGACAGGGTGGATCAGCCCCAGCATTTT.

Many counts were recorded for this clonotype. CDR3 loop: CSADLAGGPNEQYF. CDR3 coding DNA: TGCAGTGCTGATCTAGCGGGAGGGCCAAACGAGCAGTACTTC. This rearrangement joins TRBV20-1 to TRBJ2-7; 12 bases line up with TRBD2. The length of the CDR3 is 14 residues. Trimming cost V 5 bases and J 5 bases; bases outside gene matches: 7. Germline-derived CDR1 and CDR2 are DFQATT and SNEGSKA (reference sequence).

V usage is TRBV7-9 and J usage is TRBJ1-1; D not certain. Germline CDR1 and CDR2: SEHNR and FQNEAQ (reference sequence). The CDR3 loop spans 11 amino acids. V lost 4 bases and J lost 8, with 8 bases in between. CDR3 region: CASSSGREAFF. CDR3 bases: TGTGCCAGCAGCTCCGGACGGGAAGCTTTCTTT.